This T cell receptor beta chain was profiled in a study of T cells in Graves' hyperthyroidism and ophthalmopathy. This CDR3 is built from 13 residues. The germline V gene encodes CDR1 MNHNS and CDR2 SASEGT. Trimming took off 10 bases at V and 7 bases at J, with 16 bases between the two ends. PBMCs were obtained from 9 to 10 ml fresh peripheral blood. This clonotype was found once. As yet, its antigen is unknown. Study results and limitations: Classification by a 13 V-J model distinguished ophthalmopathy from stable hyperthyroidism.

Template material for amplifying TCR beta CDR3 regions consisted of RNA transcripts. With the HTBI primer set, the TCR CDR3 went through a first round of RT-PCR. One entry per CDR3 protein, called by TCRdb with MiXCR from the multiplex PCR reads. The sample lists approximately 220,000 distinct CDR3 sequences, approximately 16% occurring once. Specimen: blood. The chain couples TRBV6-1 to TRBJ2-2, with D possibly matching TRBD2 (6 bases). The clonotype was recovered from a man aged 35 to 55 with Graves' hyperthyroidism. CDR3 in amino acids: CANGGSSIGELFF. CDR3 nucleotide sequence: TGTGCCAACGGGGGAAGTTCCATCGGGGAGCTGTTTTTT.